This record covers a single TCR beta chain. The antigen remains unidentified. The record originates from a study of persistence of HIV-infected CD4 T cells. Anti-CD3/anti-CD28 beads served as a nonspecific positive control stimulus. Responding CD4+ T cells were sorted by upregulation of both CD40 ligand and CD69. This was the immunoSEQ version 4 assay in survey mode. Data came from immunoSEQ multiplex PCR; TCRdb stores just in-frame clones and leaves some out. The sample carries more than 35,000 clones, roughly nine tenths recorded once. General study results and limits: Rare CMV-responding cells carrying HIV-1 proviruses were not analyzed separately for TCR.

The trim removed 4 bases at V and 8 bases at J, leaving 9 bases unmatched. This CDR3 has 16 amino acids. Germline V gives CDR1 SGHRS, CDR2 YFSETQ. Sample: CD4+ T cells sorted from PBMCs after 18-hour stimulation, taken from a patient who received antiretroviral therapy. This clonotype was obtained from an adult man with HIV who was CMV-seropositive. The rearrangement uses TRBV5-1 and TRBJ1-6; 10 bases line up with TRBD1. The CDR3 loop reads CASSSDGTGVYSPLHF. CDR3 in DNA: TGCGCCAGCAGCAGTGACGGGACAGGGGTATATTCACCCCTCCACTTT.